Following are 23 T cell receptor beta chains from one sample sequenced in a study of CD8+CD57+ T cells in acquired aplastic anemia. The template used for profiling TCR beta VDJ and CDR3 was genomic DNA. TCRdb ran MiXCR on the reads and lists one entry per CDR3 protein. The sample yields approximately 300,000 distinct CDR3 sequences, about three fifths seen once. An expansion of CD8+CD57+ cells by flow cytometry had been shown in patients chosen for sequencing. The sequencing sample was made of sorted CD4+, CD8+, or CD8+CD57+ T cells (not recorded which) from PBMCs. The receptor source for this set is a human donor with aplastic anemia.

This clonotype has a count of ten or more. The chain is built from TRBV5-1 and TRBJ2-1; tentatively, D is TRBD2 (5 bases). Germline loops: CDR1 SGHRS, CDR2 YFSETQ. The CDR3 sequence is 15 residues long. The V end was cut by 4 bases, the J end by 9 bases, with 20 bases between. CDR3 DNA: TGCGCCAGCAGCCCGGATGGACCCGTCGAGGGTGAGCAGTTCTTC. This sequence encodes CASSPDGPVEGEQFF.

The gene calls are TRBV18 and TRBJ2-7; D gene unclear. V was cut by 2 bases and J by 3 bases, with 14 bases left in between. This CDR3 region has 15 residues. Germline assignment: CDR1 KGHSH and CDR2 LQKENI. The CDR3 spells CASSPGSSGVYEQYF. The CDR3 DNA sequence: TGTGCCAGCTCACCAGGCTCTTCTGGAGTCTACGAGCAGTACTTC.

Worth noting for this clonotype: Its ends do not fully match the called genes, so a read error is possible. The chain joins TRBV5-1 to TRBJ1-6; D gene uncertain. CDR1 and CDR2 from the germline V gene are SGHRS and YFSETQ. This CDR3 spans 15 amino acids. CDR3 region: CASSSGPMYNSPLHF. The CDR3 DNA reads TGCGCCAGCAGCTCCGGACCGATGTATAACTCACCCCTCCACTTT.

V is TRBV15 and J is TRBJ1-3; 7 positions match TRBD1. The germline V gene has CDR1 LNHNV and CDR2 YYDKDF (reference sequence). V dropped 5 bases and J dropped 0; count of bases not matched to a gene: 10. The CDR3 runs to 17 residues. The CDR3 sequence is CATSLVGQSTSGNTIYF. The CDR3 DNA reads as TGTGCCACCAGCTTGGTGGGACAGAGTACCTCTGGAAACACCATATATTTT.

This clonotype was picked up a small number of times. The rearrangement uses TRBV20-1 and TRBJ2-7; 11 nucleotides align to TRBD2. This CDR3 has 14 residues. The germline V gene encodes CDR1 DFQATT and CDR2 SNEGSKA (reference sequence). J lost 3 bases, V lost 4 bases, and 5 bases had no gene match. DNA of the CDR3: TGCAGTGCTACCCTTAGCGGGGGGGGCTACGAGCAGTACTTC. Translating gives CSATLSGGGYEQYF.

Turning to this clonotype: It may be a read error: a sequence one base away is much more abundant. This chain joins TRBV7-9 and TRBJ1-1; D might be TRBD1 (6 bases). V was pared by 5 bases and J by 3 bases, with 16 bases between. This CDR3 is 15 amino acids long. CDR1 is SEHNR and CDR2 is FQNEAQ in the germline V gene (reference sequence). The CDR3 is CASSGGGSPDTEAFF. DNA for the CDR3: TGTGCCAGCAGCGGGGGCGGCAGCCCGGACACTGAAGCTTTCTTT. Using reference TRBV7-9 and TRBJ1-1 for the parts outside the CDR3, the full variable domain is DTGVSQNPRHKITKRGQNVTFRCDPISEHNRLYWYRQTLGQGPEFLTYFQNEAQLEKSRLLSDRFSAERPKGSFSTLEIQRTEQGDSAMYLCASSGGGSPDTEAFFGQGTRLTVV.

This clonotype came up many times. The chain has TRBV25-1 and TRBJ1-6; D perhaps matches TRBD1 (6 bases). CDR3 length: 17 amino acids. Germline lookup yields CDR1 MGHDK and CDR2 SYGVNS. Trimming removed 3 bases at V and 4 bases at J, with 16 bases between. The CDR3 reads CASSDDGRRGYNSPLHF. The CDR3 DNA reads TGTGCCAGCAGTGACGACGGCAGAAGGGGGTATAATTCACCCCTCCACTTT.

This clonotype was detected a few times. This sequence joins TRBV7-6 and TRBJ2-5; D ambiguous. The CDR3 is made up of 11 amino acids. Germline CDR1 is SGHVS and CDR2 is FNYEAQ. The V end was cut by 5 bases, the J end by 3 bases, with 4 bases between. CDR3 in DNA: TGTGCCAGCAGCAGGGAAGAGACCCAGTACTTC. Its protein product is CASSREETQYF.

This clonotype was observed many times. V and J are TRBV27 and TRBJ2-7, with 9 bases lining up with TRBD2. Germline V gene lookup returns CDR1 MNHEY and CDR2 SMNVEV (reference sequence). The junction had 7 bases not matched to a gene; V was cut back by 6 bases and J by 1 base. The CDR3 extends over 15 amino acids. CDR3 in amino acids: CASRSSGSRSYEQYF. In nucleotides, the CDR3 is TGTGCCAGCAGGAGTAGCGGGAGTCGGTCCTACGAGCAGTACTTC.

The J gene is TRBJ2-7, the V gene TRBV7-6; tentatively, D is TRBD2 (5 bases). The CDR3 length is 13 residues. Germline V gene lookup returns CDR1 SGHVS and CDR2 FNYEAQ. V lost 6 bases and J 2 bases, leaving 11 bases between the germline ends. The CDR3 spells CASRHGLTYEQYF. The CDR3 DNA is TGTGCCAGCAGGCATGGACTGACCTACGAGCAGTACTTC.

This chain connects TRBV12-3 or TRBV12-4 to TRBJ2-1; a possible D gene is TRBD1 (6 bases). Trimming shortened V by 5 bases and J by 4 bases, and 18 bases separated the two germline ends. The CDR3 runs to 16 residues. The CDR3 bases are TGTGCCAGCAGTCCGCCTAGGACAGCCCTGTACAATGAGCAGTTCTTC. Its protein is CASSPPRTALYNEQFF.

V gene TRBV7-8 combines with J gene TRBJ2-5; 7 bases align to TRBD2. The trim removed 5 bases at V and 4 bases at J, leaving 13 bases unmatched. CDR3 length equals 16 residues. Germline-derived CDR1 and CDR2 are SGHVS and FQNEAQ. DNA for the CDR3: TGTGCCAGCAGCCTCCCTAACTATGGGGGGGGAGAGACCCAGTACTTC. This translates into CASSLPNYGGGETQYF.

In its sample, this clonotype was seen many times. The genes are TRBV6-2 or TRBV6-3 and TRBJ2-3; possible D gene TRBD2, 6 bases. From germline, CDR1 is MNHEY and CDR2 SVGEGT. V lost 7 bases and J lost 10, with 15 bases in between. The CDR3 is 12 amino acids. CDR3 residues: CASKGHGGAQYF. Written as DNA, the CDR3 is TGTGCCAGCAAAGGACACGGCGGGGCGCAGTATTTT.

This clonotype was detected many times. V is TRBV6-5 and J is TRBJ1-5; a weak D match, TRBD1 (5 bases). V gave up 8 bases and J gave up 7 bases, with 18 bases separating them. The germline gives CDR1 MNHEY, CDR2 SVGAGI. The CDR3 runs 14 residues. The CDR3 loop is CASAGLGEKQPQHF. The CDR3, as DNA: TGTGCCAGCGCGGGACTCGGCGAGAAACAGCCCCAGCATTTT.

The chain uses TRBV7-1 and TRBJ1-1; the D is unclear. TRBV7-1 is noted as an ORF with a role that remains uncertain. The CDR3 length is 15 residues. The V end lost 3 bases, the J end lost 0 bases, and 11 bases lay between the germline ends. For the CDR3, the DNA is TGTGCCAGCAGCTCGTTGATGGGCATGAACACTGAAGCTTTCTTT. The encoded protein is CASSSLMGMNTEAFF.

The V and J genes are TRBV6-1 and TRBJ2-3; the D is unclear. Trimming took 6 bases from V and 3 from J, leaving 10 bases between them. The CDR3 loop spans 13 amino acids. Germline loops: CDR1 MNHNS, CDR2 SASEGT. The CDR3 reads CASSPAETDTQYF. For the CDR3, the DNA is TGTGCCAGCAGCCCAGCCGAGACAGATACGCAGTATTTT.

The chain couples TRBV12-3 or TRBV12-4 to TRBJ1-3; D possibly corresponds to TRBD1 (5 bases). The CDR3 length is 16 residues. V was shortened by 1 base and J by 1 base, with 11 bases between the two germline ends. CDR3 nucleotide sequence: TGTGCCAGCAGTTTAGAGCAGGGATTGTCTGGAAACACCATATATTTT. Its translation is CASSLEQGLSGNTIYF.

This clonotype was found many times. V usage is TRBV19 and J usage is TRBJ2-7; possibly TRBD2 for D (6 bases). V was trimmed by 10 bases and J by 6 bases, leaving 19 bases between them. Germline V gene sequence: CDR1 LNHDA, CDR2 SQIVND (reference sequence). The CDR3 runs to 13 residues. The CDR3 protein is CATNKGQGGEQYF. CDR3 coding DNA: TGTGCCACGAACAAAGGCCAGGGAGGCGAGCAGTACTTC.

The chain combines TRBV20-1 with TRBJ2-1, with 12 nucleotides matching TRBD2. CDR1 is DFQATT, CDR2 SNEGSKA, per germline (reference sequence). The V segment lost 0 bases and the J segment 8 bases; nucleotides outside the gene matches: 11. The CDR3 is 17 amino acids. The CDR3 region has the DNA TGCAGTGCTAGAGATCCATCTAGCGGGAGGGCCAGGGATGAGCAGTTCTTC. It is translated as CSARDPSSGRARDEQFF.

The chain recombines TRBV2 with TRBJ1-5, with D tentatively TRBD1 (5 bases). CDR1 is SNHLY and CDR2 is FYNNEI in the germline V gene. Trimming pared 6 bases from V and 6 bases from J, leaving 12 bases between. The CDR3 contains 13 residues. The CDR3 sequence is CASRSQGSQPQHF. DNA of the CDR3: TGTGCCAGCAGAAGCCAGGGAAGTCAGCCCCAGCATTTT.

The CDR3 loop reads CASSTDRGGSYEQYF. CDR3 bases: TGTGCCAGCAGCACCGACAGAGGGGGCTCCTACGAGCAGTACTTC. The chain combines TRBV7-8 with TRBJ2-7; D perhaps matches TRBD1 (6 bases). V shed 5 bases and J shed 0 bases, with 14 bases lying between them. This CDR3 spans 15 amino acids. The germline V gene encodes CDR1 SGHVS and CDR2 FQNEAQ. The whole variable domain, remainder taken from reference TRBV7-8 and TRBJ2-7, is GAGVSQSPRYKVAKRGQDVALRCDPISGHVSLFWYQQALGQGPEFLTYFQNEAQLDKSGLPSDRFFAERPEGSVSTLKIQRTQQEDSAVYLCASSTDRGGSYEQYFGPGTRLTVT.

The chain couples TRBV19 to TRBJ2-5; TRBD1 agrees at 7 bases. V shed 5 bases and J 5 bases; nucleotides not matched to a gene: 8. CDR3 length equals 14 residues. Germline CDR1 reads LNHDA; CDR2 reads SQIVND (reference sequence). The CDR3 DNA is TGTGCCAGTAGTCCGGGACAGCCCGGGGAGACCCAGTACTTC. It specifies CASSPGQPGETQYF.

This clonotype was observed many times. V gene TRBV20-1 combines with J gene TRBJ1-2; D is unclear. CDR3 length equals 12 residues. V shed 3 bases and J shed 8 bases, with 13 bases lying between them. Germline lookup yields CDR1 DFQATT and CDR2 SNEGSKA (reference sequence). CDR3 DNA sequence: TGCAGTGCTAGTTACGGCGTATCGGGCTACACCTTC. This translates into CSASYGVSGYTF.